The 22 T cell receptor beta chains below all came from one sample that was sequenced in a study of glioma-infiltrating T cells. The iRepertoire nested amplicon-rescue multiplex PCR amplified TCR alpha and beta CDR3s from RNA. A single record per CDR3 protein comes from TCRdb applying MiXCR to the multiplex PCR reads. In the table there are approximately 90,000 distinct CDR3 sequences, 20% to 25% of which are singletons. The sequenced sample was glioma tissue, nonneoplastic brain tissue, or PBMCs (not recorded which). Source of these receptors: a human donor with low-grade glioma or glioblastoma, undergoing nonglioma brain surgery, or in good health (not recorded which).

Only a few counts were recorded for this clonotype. This rearrangement joins TRBV12-3 or TRBV12-4 to TRBJ2-7; 8 bases fit TRBD2. This CDR3 comprises 15 residues. V trimming: 6 bases; J trimming: 7 bases; junction bases outside the gene matches: 14. This chain's CDR3 is CASRRGSGTAWEQYF. DNA for the CDR3: TGTGCCAGCAGGCGGGGTAGCGGGACCGCCTGGGAGCAGTACTTC.

This clonotype was detected ten times or more. V and J are TRBV2 and TRBJ1-5; possible D gene TRBD1, 5 bases. Germline V gene lookup returns CDR1 SNHLY and CDR2 FYNNEI. V shed 6 bases and J shed 9 bases, with 15 bases lying between them. The CDR3 is 13 residues long. The CDR3 bases are TGTGCCAGCAGACGGGACCGAGTACCGCCCCAGCATTTT. Protein sequence: CASRRDRVPPQHF.

The chain joins TRBV5-1 to TRBJ2-3; D remains ambiguous. Per germline, CDR1 SGHRS and CDR2 YFSETQ. This CDR3 is built from 16 residues. The V end lost 3 bases, the J end lost 0 bases, and 14 bases lay between the germline ends. In DNA form, the CDR3 reads TGCGCCAGCAGCTACAATGTTGCGGCTAGCACAGATACGCAGTATTTT. This sequence encodes CASSYNVAASTDTQYF.

The chain couples TRBV27 to TRBJ2-7; 8 bases match TRBD1. The CDR3 has 11 residues. In germline, CDR1 is MNHEY, CDR2 SMNVEV (reference sequence). V was clipped by 10 bases and J by 3 bases; unmatched bases: 2. CDR3 loop: CAIGTGYEQYF. Here the CDR3 DNA reads TGTGCCATCGGGACAGGCTACGAGCAGTACTTC.

This clonotype has at least ten counts. The chain uses TRBV20-1 and TRBJ2-1, with 8 bases aligning to TRBD2. Germline trimming cut 4 bases from V and 4 bases from J; bases unmatched to any gene: 9. Germline-derived CDR1 and CDR2 are DFQATT and SNEGSKA (reference sequence). The CDR3 has 15 residues. CDR3 nucleotides: TGCAGTGCTACCAAAGCGGGAGCCAGATACAATGAGCAGTTCTTC. Residues: CSATKAGARYNEQFF.

This clonotype was seen more than once but under ten times. A much larger clone differs by one base, so this may be a read error. The V call is TRBV20-1, the J call TRBJ1-5, with 7 nucleotides matching TRBD1. This CDR3 is built from 15 residues. Germline V gives CDR1 DFQATT, CDR2 SNEGSKA (reference sequence). The CDR3 sequence: CSASRTGDSNQPRHF. CDR3 nucleotides: TGCAGTGCTAGCCGGACAGGAGATAGCAATCAGCCCCGGCATTTT.

The chain recombines TRBV19 with TRBJ1-5; D unclear. Looked up from germline, CDR1 is LNHDA and CDR2 is SQIVND (reference sequence). Trimming removed 5 bases from V and 2 bases from J, with 7 bases in between. CDR3 length equals 13 residues. The CDR3 region has the DNA TGTGCCAGTAGTCAGATCGGCAATCAGCCCCAGCATTTT. This codes for CASSQIGNQPQHF. The variable domain in full, completed from reference TRBV19 and TRBJ1-5, reads DGGITQSPKYLFRKEGQNVTLSCEQNLNHDAMYWYRQDPGQGLRLIYYSQIVNDFQKGDIAEGYSVSREKKESFPLTVTSAQKNPTAFYLCASSQIGNQPQHFGDGTRLSIL.

This clonotype was detected ten times or more. The CDR3 sequence: CASSLRVEGLNTEAFF. The CDR3 nucleotides read TGTGCCAGCAGTTTGCGGGTGGAGGGACTCAACACTGAAGCTTTCTTT. The chain uses TRBV27 and TRBJ1-1; D might be TRBD1 (5 bases). Trimming shortened V by 3 bases and J by 2 bases, and 16 bases separated the two germline ends. CDR3 length: 16 amino acids. Germline CDR1 is MNHEY and CDR2 is SMNVEV (reference sequence).

This clonotype was observed at least ten times. The chain couples TRBV7-2 to TRBJ2-7; 12 bases align to TRBD2. CDR1 is SGHTA and CDR2 is FQGNSA in the germline V gene. With V trimmed by 1 base and J by 2 bases, 0 bases remained unmatched. The CDR3 sequence is 15 residues long. The CDR3 nucleotides are TGTGCCAGCAGCTTAGGACTAGCGGGAGCCTACGAGCAGTACTTC. Translation: CASSLGLAGAYEQYF. The full variable domain, rest sourced from reference TRBV7-2 and TRBJ2-7, is GAGVSQSPSNKVTEKGKDVELRCDPISGHTALYWYRQSLGQGLEFLIYFQGNSAPDKSGLPSDRFSAERTGGSVSTLTIQRTQQEDSAVYLCASSLGLAGAYEQYFGPGTRLTVT.

The chain is built from TRBV4-2 and TRBJ2-3; the D is unclear. The CDR3 has 13 amino acids. Between the trimmed V and J ends, which lost 4 bases and 11 bases, there was a span of 16 bases. Germline V CDR1 and CDR2: LGHNA, YNFKEQ. This chain's CDR3 is CASSLLKLSMQYF. CDR3 nucleotides: TGTGCCAGCAGCCTACTAAAGTTAAGCATGCAGTATTTT.

Details on this clonotype: A junction boundary mismatches the germline segment, possibly from a read error. The chain carries TRBV20-1 and TRBJ1-2; D unresolved. The CDR3 spans 11 residues. Germline V lookup: CDR1 DFQATT, CDR2 SNEGSKA (reference sequence). CDR3 sequence reads: CSARSSLGSPF. The DNA for the CDR3 is TGCAGTGCTCGCTCCTCCCTTGGCTCCCCCTTC.

This clonotype showed up many times. The V call is TRBV27, the J call TRBJ1-1; D may be TRBD1 (6 bases). The ends were cut back, 10 bases at V and 1 base at J, with 16 bases in the middle. The CDR3 covers 14 residues. From germline, CDR1 is MNHEY and CDR2 SMNVEV (reference sequence). CDR3 bases: TGTGCCACTAGAACAGGGACTCCGAACACTGAAGCTTTCTTT. Protein product: CATRTGTPNTEAFF.

Comments on this clonotype: A much larger clone differs from this one at a single base, so this may be a read error. CDR3 in amino acids: CASSEVQGLHEPQHF. The CDR3 coding sequence is TGTGCCAGCAGTGAAGTACAGGGGCTTCATGAGCCCCAGCATTTT. The chain recombines TRBV2 with TRBJ1-5; 7 bases map to TRBD1. The CDR3 runs 15 residues. Germline trimming cut 1 base from V and 8 bases from J; bases unmatched to any gene: 8. Germline CDR1 and CDR2: SNHLY and FYNNEI.

In its sample, this clonotype is medium-sized. The chain recombines TRBV27 with TRBJ2-3, with TRBD2 as a possible D gene (5 bases). CDR3 length: 13 residues. Germline lookup yields CDR1 MNHEY and CDR2 SMNVEV (reference sequence). Trimming stripped 7 bases from V and 2 bases from J, with 10 bases between. This chain's CDR3 is CASKLRATDTQYF. For the CDR3, the DNA is TGTGCCAGCAAGTTGAGGGCCACAGATACGCAGTATTTT.

In its sample, this clonotype was seen many times. V gene TRBV28 combines with J gene TRBJ2-3; TRBD2 aligns across 8 bases. CDR1 and CDR2 from the germline V gene are MDHEN and SYDVKM. This CDR3 region has 16 residues. J was trimmed by 0 bases and V by 3 bases; bases with no gene match: 5. The CDR3 loop is CASSFPAGVSTDTQYF. In DNA form, the CDR3 reads TGTGCCAGCAGTTTCCCAGCGGGGGTAAGCACAGATACGCAGTATTTT.

This clonotype has ten or more counts. The chain has TRBV19 and TRBJ1-1; no clear D. The germline V gene encodes CDR1 LNHDA and CDR2 SQIVND (reference sequence). This CDR3 contains 13 residues. With 0 bases removed from V and 0 bases from J, the gap between germline ends came to 2 bases. CDR3 nucleotide sequence: TGTGCCAGTAGTATAGATGTGAACACTGAAGCTTTCTTT. Residues: CASSIDVNTEAFF.

The genes are TRBV25-1 and TRBJ2-5; D call uncertain. From germline, CDR1 is MGHDK and CDR2 SYGVNS. Trimming pared 3 bases from V and 7 bases from J, leaving 12 bases between. The CDR3 contains 13 residues. CDR3 residues: CASSDAGLGTQYF. CDR3 bases: TGTGCCAGCAGTGATGCTGGGCTCGGGACCCAGTACTTC. Full variable domain (missing parts from reference TRBV25-1 and TRBJ2-5): EADIYQTPRYLVIGTGKKITLECSQTMGHDKMYWYQQDPGMELHLIHYSYGVNSTEKGDLSSESTVSRIRTEHFPLTLESARPSHTSQYLCASSDAGLGTQYFGPGTRLLVL.

This clonotype was counted at least ten times. V is TRBV15 and J is TRBJ2-5; unclear D gene. This CDR3 spans 15 amino acids. V was pared by 1 base and J by 4 bases, with 13 bases between. Germline V gene data show CDR1 as LNHNV and CDR2 as YYDKDF (reference sequence). CDR3 nucleotides: TGTGCCACCAGCAGAGGCACAGCCCTAAGAGAGACCCAGTACTTC. It translates to CATSRGTALRETQYF.

V and J are TRBV4-2 and TRBJ2-1; no firm D call. The CDR3 is 17 residues long. Germline V gene data show CDR1 as LGHNA and CDR2 as YNFKEQ. Trimming stripped 5 bases from V and 7 bases from J, with 24 bases between. DNA of the CDR3: TGTGCCAGCAGCTTACGCCGGGCTAGTAATTCAGGAAATGAGCAGTTCTTC. Its protein product is CASSLRRASNSGNEQFF.

About this clonotype: At one boundary the junction diverges from the germline segment, which might be a read error. V usage is TRBV4-2 and J usage is TRBJ2-5; no reliable D call. The CDR3 spans 15 residues. The germline V gene encodes CDR1 LGHNA and CDR2 YNFKEQ. This CDR3 is CASSQGTQSQGTQYF. CDR3 coding DNA: TGTGCCAGCAGCCAAGGGACCCAATCTCAAGGGACCCAGTACTTC.

This clonotype has a count of ten or more. The chain couples TRBV20-1 to TRBJ2-7, with 7 bases lining up with TRBD1. After removal of 4 bases from V and 5 bases from J, the junction contained 17 bases not matched to a gene. Germline V lookup: CDR1 DFQATT, CDR2 SNEGSKA (reference sequence). The CDR3 spans 16 residues. For the CDR3, the DNA is TGCAGTGCTACAACGGAAAAGACAGGGTCCTTCGACGAGCAGTACTTC. Its translation: CSATTEKTGSFDEQYF.

This clonotype came up once. The junction does not match germline at one end; this may be a read error. The rearrangement uses TRBV19 and TRBJ1-1; TRBD1 might be the D (5 bases). This CDR3 is 14 amino acids long. Per the germline V gene, CDR1 is LNHDA and CDR2 is SQIVND (reference sequence). The CDR3 bases are TGTGCCAGTAGTCCTCCGACAGCGCGCACTGAAGCTTCCTTT. It translates to CASSPPTARTEASF.